This TCR beta chain was found in a study of OX40 agonist ivuxolimab in advanced cancers. The wider study: Patients took ivuxolimab, an agonistic anti-OX40 (CD134) antibody.

Sequenced by immunoSEQ multiplex PCR; TCRdb stores in-frame clones only, minus some. The sample shows about 70,000 clones, around 83% of them seen only once. V gave up 5 bases and J gave up 10 bases, with 12 bases separating them. The CDR3 loop spans 12 amino acids. Per the germline V gene, CDR1 is SEHNR and CDR2 is FQNEAQ (reference sequence). Sequenced material: CD4+ or CD8+ T cells sorted from blood, taken in a trial of the OX40 agonist ivuxolimab. This TCR was recovered from an adult with an advanced solid tumor such as melanoma, head and neck, liver or kidney cancer. The chain carries TRBV7-9 and TRBJ2-1, with D possibly being TRBD2 (5 bases). CDR3 nucleotide sequence: TGTGCCAGCAGCATAACTAGACGCGAGCAGTTCTTC. Protein: CASSITRREQFF.